This TCR beta chain is drawn from a study of cytomegalovirus exposure and HLA in healthy donors. Study outcomes and limitations: Later analysis identified several of the most significant clusters that appeared linked to common viral pathogens.

With regard to this clone: What it binds is not known.

The germline V and J ends were trimmed by 2 bases and 3 bases, with 5 bases remaining between them. The CDR3 is 12 amino acids. Germline V gives CDR1 MNHNS, CDR2 SASEGT. Amplification used 60 Vbeta primers and 13 Jbeta primers. TCRdb's copy holds only in-frame clones and misses some; the assay was immunoSEQ multiplex PCR. In the table there are fewer than 250,000 clones, roughly 80% of which are singletons. The sequencing sample was made of PBMCs. The clonotype originates from a man aged 40-49 years in good health and CMV-seropositive. The V gene is TRBV6-1, the J gene TRBJ2-7; D uncertain. The CDR3 DNA sequence: TGTGCCAGCAGTGAACCGGTCTACGAGCAGTACTTC. Translating it yields CASSEPVYEQYF.